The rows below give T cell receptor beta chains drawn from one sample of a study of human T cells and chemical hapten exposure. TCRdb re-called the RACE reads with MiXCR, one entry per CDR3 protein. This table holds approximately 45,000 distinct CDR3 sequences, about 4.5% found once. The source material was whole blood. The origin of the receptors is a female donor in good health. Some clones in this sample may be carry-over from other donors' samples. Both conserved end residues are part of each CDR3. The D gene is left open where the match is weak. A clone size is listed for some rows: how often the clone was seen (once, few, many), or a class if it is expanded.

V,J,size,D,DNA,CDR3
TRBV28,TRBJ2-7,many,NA,TGTGCCAGCGCCGAGGGCAGCTCCTACGAGCAGTACTTC,CASAEGSSYEQYF
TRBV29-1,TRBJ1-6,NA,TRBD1,TGCAGCGCCATGACAGGGGGAAGTTCACCCCTCCACTTT,CSAMTGGSSPLHF
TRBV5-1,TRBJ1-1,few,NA,TGCGCCAGCAGCTTGCCGGGGGGGGGGCCGGACACTGAAGCTTTCTTT,CASSLPGGGPDTEAFF
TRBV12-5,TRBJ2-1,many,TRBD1,TGTGCTAGTGGTTTGGTACCGGACAGGGGCAGAGAGCAGTTCTTC,CASGLVPDRGREQFF
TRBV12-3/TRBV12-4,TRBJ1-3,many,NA,TGTGCCAGCCGTCCGCGCGGGGTACCTGGAAACACCATATATTTT,CASRPRGVPGNTIYF
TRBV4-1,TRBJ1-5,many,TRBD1,TGCGCCAGCAGCCAACAGGGACAGGCAGATCAGCCCCAGCATTTT,CASSQQGQADQPQHF
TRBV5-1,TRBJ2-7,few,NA,TGCGCCAGCAGCCCCGCGGCGGCATCCTACGAGCAGTACTTC,CASSPAAASYEQYF
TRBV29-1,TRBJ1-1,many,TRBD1,TGCAGCGTTGAAAAGGGACAGCTTGAAGCTTTCTTT,CSVEKGQLEAFF
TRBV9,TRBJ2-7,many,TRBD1,TGTGCCAGCAGCGAACGACAGGGATACGAGCAGTACTTC,CASSERQGYEQYF
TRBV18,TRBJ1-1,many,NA,TGTGCCAGCTCACCAAGCCAGGGGAGGGCGAACACTGAAGCTTTCTTT,CASSPSQGRANTEAFF
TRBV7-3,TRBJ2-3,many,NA,TGTGCCAGCAACCAAGGCCCGGGACACACAGATACGCAGTATTTT,CASNQGPGHTDTQYF
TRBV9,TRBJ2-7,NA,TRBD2,TGTGCCAGCAGCGTCACGGGGGGGCAAGGCGAGCAGTACTTC,CASSVTGGQGEQYF
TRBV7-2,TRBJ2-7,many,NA,TGTGCCAGCAGCTCCGCCGACAGGTTCGCCTACGAGCAGTACTTC,CASSSADRFAYEQYF
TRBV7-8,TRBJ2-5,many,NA,TGTGCCAGCAGCCCTGGTAGCATTGGGAAGGAGACCCAGTACTTC,CASSPGSIGKETQYF
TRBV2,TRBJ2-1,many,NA,TGTGCCAGCAGGGGGCTAAAACAGGGTTCGACCTACAATGAGCAGTTCTTC,CASRGLKQGSTYNEQFF
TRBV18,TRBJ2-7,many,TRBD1,TGTGCCAGCTCACCGGGACAGGTCGAGCAGTACTTC,CASSPGQVEQYF
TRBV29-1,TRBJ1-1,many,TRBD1,TGCAGCGCAGGGACAGGGGGCACTGAAGCTTTCTTT,CSAGTGGTEAFF
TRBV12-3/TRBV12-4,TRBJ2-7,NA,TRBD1,TGTGCCAGCAGTTCCCGCACAGGGGTCGGCGAGCAGTACTTC,CASSSRTGVGEQYF
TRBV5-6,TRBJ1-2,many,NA,TGTGCCAGCAGCCCAGTCGGGGGCGAATTTTATGGCTACACCTTC,CASSPVGGEFYGYTF
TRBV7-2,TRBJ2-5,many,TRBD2,TGTGCCAGCAGCTACATAGCGGGGGGGCCAGGAGAGACCCAGTACTTC,CASSYIAGGPGETQYF
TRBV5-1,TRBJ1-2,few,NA,TGCGCCAGCAGCCCCGTGGGCGCAGATGGCTACACCTTC,CASSPVGADGYTF
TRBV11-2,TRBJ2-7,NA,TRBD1,TGTGCCAGCAGCTACGGGACAGGTCTGGGCAACGAGCAGTACTTC,CASSYGTGLGNEQYF
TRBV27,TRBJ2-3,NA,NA,TGTGCCAGCAGTTTCTATAGGGGGGGTGTTGTAGCAGATACGCAGTATTTT,CASSFYRGGVVADTQYF
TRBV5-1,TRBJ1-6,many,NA,TGCGCCAGCAGCCGGGACGGAAATTCACCCCTCCACTTT,CASSRDGNSPLHF
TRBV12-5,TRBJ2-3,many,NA,TGTGCTAGTGGCCCCAGGGCCGCAGATACGCAGTATTTT,CASGPRAADTQYF
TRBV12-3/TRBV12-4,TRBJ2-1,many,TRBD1,TGTGCCAGCAGCTGGACAGGGAATAGGGATGAGCAGTTCTTC,CASSWTGNRDEQFF
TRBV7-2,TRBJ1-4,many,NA,TGTGCCAGCACCATGGCCCACAGGACGGCAACTAATGAAAAACTGTTTTTT,CASTMAHRTATNEKLFF
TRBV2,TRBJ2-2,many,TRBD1,TGTGCCAGCAGCAGAGACAGGGGCATGAACACCGGGGAGCTGTTTTTT,CASSRDRGMNTGELFF
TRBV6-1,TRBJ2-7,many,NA,TGTGCCAGCAGTCCTAGCTACTCTGACTACGAGCAGTACTTC,CASSPSYSDYEQYF
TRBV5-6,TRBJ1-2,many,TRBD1,TGTGCCAGCAGCCGACAGGGGCTTTATGGCTACACCTTC,CASSRQGLYGYTF
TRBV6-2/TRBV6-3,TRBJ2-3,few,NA,TGTGCCAGCATGACCGATACGGACTATACGCAGTATTTT,CASMTDTDYTQYF
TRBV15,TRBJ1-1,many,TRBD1,TGTGCCACCAGCAGAGATCTTGCCAGGGGGGTTGAAGCTTTCTTT,CATSRDLARGVEAFF
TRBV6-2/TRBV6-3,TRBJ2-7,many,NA,TGTGCCAGCAGTTACGGGACCTACGAGCAGTACTTC,CASSYGTYEQYF
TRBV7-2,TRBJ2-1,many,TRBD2,TGTGCCAGCAGCTTCCCTTTTAGCGGGGAAACCAACCATGAGCAGTTCTTC,CASSFPFSGETNHEQFF
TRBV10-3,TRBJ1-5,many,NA,TGTGCCATCAGAGAGGTGCCGAATCAGCCCCAGCATTTT,CAIREVPNQPQHF
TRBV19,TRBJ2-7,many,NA,TGTGCCAGTAGTATTTACTACCTGCAATCCTACGAGCAGTACTTC,CASSIYYLQSYEQYF
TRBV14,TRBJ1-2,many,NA,TGTGCCAGCAGCGAAGAATTGGACTATGGCTACACCTTC,CASSEELDYGYTF
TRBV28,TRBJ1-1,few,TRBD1,TGTGCCAGCAGATATGGACAGGGGAACACTGAAGCTTTCTTT,CASRYGQGNTEAFF
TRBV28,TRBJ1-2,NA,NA,TGTGCCAGCAGTTTCCCCCCCGATTGGGGGATCCCTTATGGCTACACCTTC,CASSFPPDWGIPYGYTF
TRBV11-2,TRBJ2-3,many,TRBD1,TGTGCCAGCAGTAACACAGGGGGAGATACGCAGTATTTT,CASSNTGGDTQYF
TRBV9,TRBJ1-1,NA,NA,TGTGCCAGCAGCGTAGGTATCTGGGGGACTGAAGCTTTCTTT,CASSVGIWGTEAFF
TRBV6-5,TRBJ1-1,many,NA,TGTGCCAGCAGTTACACCGGGGGTGGCACTGAAGCTTTCTTT,CASSYTGGGTEAFF
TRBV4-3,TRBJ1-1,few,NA,TGCGCCAGCAGCCAAGATCTCCCAGACGATGCTTTCTTT,CASSQDLPDDAFF
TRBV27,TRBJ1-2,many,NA,TGTGCCAGCAGTTTATTACCGCCTACTAACTATGGCTACACCTTC,CASSLLPPTNYGYTF
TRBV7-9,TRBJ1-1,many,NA,TGTGCCAGCAGCTTAGTTGTAGGGGGAGAGGCTGAAGCTTTCTTT,CASSLVVGGEAEAFF
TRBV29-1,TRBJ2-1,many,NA,TGCAGCGTTGTCCCCCCGGTCGGCTCCTACAATGAGCAGTTCTTC,CSVVPPVGSYNEQFF
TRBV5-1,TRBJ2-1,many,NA,TGCGCCAGCAGCTTGACTCCGCAGGACCGATTTAGGGAGCAGTTCTTC,CASSLTPQDRFREQFF
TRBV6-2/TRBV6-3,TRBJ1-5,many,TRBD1,TGTGCCATTTCCAGGGGGAACAATCAGCCCCAGCATTTT,CAISRGNNQPQHF
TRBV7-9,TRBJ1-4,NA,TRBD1,TGTGCCAGCAGCCCGGGACAGGGCCGTGAAAAACTGTTTTTT,CASSPGQGREKLFF
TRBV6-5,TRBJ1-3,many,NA,TGTGCCAGCAGTTATTTGGGGGGCTACCCCGGAAACACCATATATTTT,CASSYLGGYPGNTIYF
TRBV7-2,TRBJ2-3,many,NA,TGTGCCAGCAGCTCCTCAGATACGCAGTATTTT,CASSSSDTQYF
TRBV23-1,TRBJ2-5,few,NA,TGCGCCAGCAGTCTCAGGCCAATAGGCCGGGAAGAGACCCAGTACTTC,CASSLRPIGREETQYF
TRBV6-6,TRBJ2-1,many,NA,TGTGCCAGCAGTTCAGAGGAGCAGTTCTTC,CASSSEEQFF